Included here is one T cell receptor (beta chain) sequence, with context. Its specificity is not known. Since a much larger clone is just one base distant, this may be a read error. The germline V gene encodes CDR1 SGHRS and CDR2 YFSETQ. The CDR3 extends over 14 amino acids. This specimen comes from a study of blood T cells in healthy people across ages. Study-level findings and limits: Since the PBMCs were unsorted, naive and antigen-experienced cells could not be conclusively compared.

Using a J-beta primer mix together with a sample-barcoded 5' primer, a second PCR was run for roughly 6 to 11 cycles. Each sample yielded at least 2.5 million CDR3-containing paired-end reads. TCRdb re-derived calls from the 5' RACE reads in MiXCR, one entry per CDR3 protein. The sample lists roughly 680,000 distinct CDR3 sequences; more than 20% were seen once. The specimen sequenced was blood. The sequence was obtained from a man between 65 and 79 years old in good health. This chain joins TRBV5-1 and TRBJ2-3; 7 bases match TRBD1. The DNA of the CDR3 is TGCGCCGGCAGCCTTGGACAGGAGCCAGATACGCAGTATTTT. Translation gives CAGSLGQEPDTQYF.